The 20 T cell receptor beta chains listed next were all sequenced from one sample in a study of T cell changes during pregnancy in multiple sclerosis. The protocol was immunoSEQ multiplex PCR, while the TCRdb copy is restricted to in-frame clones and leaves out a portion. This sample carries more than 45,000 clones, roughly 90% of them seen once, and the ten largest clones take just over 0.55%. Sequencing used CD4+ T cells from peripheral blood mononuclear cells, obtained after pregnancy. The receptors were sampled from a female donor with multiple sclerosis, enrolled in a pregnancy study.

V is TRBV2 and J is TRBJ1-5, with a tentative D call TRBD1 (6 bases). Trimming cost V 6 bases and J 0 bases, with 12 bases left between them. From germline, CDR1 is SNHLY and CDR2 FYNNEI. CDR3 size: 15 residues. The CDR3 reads CASRLGGASNQPQHF. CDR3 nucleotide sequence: TGTGCCAGCAGACTTGGGGGGGCTAGCAATCAGCCCCAGCATTTT.

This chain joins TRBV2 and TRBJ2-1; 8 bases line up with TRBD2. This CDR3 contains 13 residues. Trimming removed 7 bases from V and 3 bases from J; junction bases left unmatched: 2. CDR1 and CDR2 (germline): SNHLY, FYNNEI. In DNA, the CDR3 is TGTGCCAGCACGAGCGGGAGCTACAATGAGCAGTTCTTC. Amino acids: CASTSGSYNEQFF. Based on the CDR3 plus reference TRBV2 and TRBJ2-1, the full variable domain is EPEVTQTPSHQVTQMGQEVILRCVPISNHLYFYWYRQILGQKVEFLVSFYNNEISEKSEIFDDQFSVERPDGSNFTLKIRSTKLEDSAMYFCASTSGSYNEQFFGPGTRLTVL.

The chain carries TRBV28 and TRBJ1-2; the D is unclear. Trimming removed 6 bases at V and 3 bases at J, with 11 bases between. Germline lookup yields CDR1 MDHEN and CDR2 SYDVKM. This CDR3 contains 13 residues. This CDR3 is CASSPPGYYGYTF. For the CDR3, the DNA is TGTGCCAGCAGCCCCCCGGGGTACTATGGCTACACCTTC.

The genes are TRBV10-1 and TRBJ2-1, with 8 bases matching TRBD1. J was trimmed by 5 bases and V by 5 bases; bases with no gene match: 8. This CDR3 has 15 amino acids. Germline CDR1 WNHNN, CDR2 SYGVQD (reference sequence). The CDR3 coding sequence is TGCGCCAGCAGTATAGGACAGGGAAAGGACAATGAGCAGTTCTTC. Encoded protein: CASSIGQGKDNEQFF.

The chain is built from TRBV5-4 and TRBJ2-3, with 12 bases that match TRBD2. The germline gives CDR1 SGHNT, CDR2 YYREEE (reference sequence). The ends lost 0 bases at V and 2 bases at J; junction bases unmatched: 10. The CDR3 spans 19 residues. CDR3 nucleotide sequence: TGTGCCAGCAGCTTGGGGTCTCGAAGGACTAGCGGGAACACAGATACGCAGTATTTT. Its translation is CASSLGSRRTSGNTDTQYF.

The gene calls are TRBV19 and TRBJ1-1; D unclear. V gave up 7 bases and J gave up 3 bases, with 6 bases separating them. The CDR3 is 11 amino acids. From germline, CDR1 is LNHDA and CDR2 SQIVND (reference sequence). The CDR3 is CASTGDTEAFF. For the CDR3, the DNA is TGTGCCAGTACCGGGGACACTGAAGCTTTCTTT.

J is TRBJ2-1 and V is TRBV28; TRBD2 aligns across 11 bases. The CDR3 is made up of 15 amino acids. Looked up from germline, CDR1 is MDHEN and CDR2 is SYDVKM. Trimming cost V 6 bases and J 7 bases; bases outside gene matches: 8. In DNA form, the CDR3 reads TGTGCCAGCAGCCATAGCGGGAGGGCCGATAATGAGCAGTTCTTC. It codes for CASSHSGRADNEQFF.

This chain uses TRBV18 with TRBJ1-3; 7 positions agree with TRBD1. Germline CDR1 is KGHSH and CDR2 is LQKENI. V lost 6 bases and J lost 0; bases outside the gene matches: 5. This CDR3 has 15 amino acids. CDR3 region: CASSRDSFSGNTIYF. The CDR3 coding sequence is TGTGCCAGCTCGCGGGACAGCTTCTCTGGAAACACCATATATTTT. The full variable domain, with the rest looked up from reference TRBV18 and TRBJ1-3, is NAGVMQNPRHLVRRRGQEARLRCSPMKGHSHVYWYRQLPEEGLKFMVYLQKENIIDESGMPKERFSAEFPKEGPSILRIQQVVRGDSAAYFCASSRDSFSGNTIYFGEGSWLTVV.

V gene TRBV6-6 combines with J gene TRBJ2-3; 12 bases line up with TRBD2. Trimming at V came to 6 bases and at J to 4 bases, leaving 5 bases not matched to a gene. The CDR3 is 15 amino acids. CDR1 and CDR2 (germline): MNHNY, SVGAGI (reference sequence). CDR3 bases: TGTGCCAGCAGCCGACTAGCGGGAGTTTCAGATACGCAGTATTTT. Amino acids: CASSRLAGVSDTQYF.

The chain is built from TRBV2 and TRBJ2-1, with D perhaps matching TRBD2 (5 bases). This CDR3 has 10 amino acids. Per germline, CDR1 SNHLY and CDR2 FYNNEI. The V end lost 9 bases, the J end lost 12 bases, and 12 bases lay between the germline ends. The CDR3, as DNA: TGTGCCAGTTGGCGGGCGGGGCAGTTCTTC. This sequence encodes CASWRAGQFF.

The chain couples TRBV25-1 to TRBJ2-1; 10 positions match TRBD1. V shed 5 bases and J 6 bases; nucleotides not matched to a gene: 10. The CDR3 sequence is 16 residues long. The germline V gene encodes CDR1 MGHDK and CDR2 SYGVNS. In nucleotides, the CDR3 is TGTGCCAGCAGTAACAATGACAGGGGGCCATTCAATGAGCAGTTCTTC. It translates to CASSNNDRGPFNEQFF.

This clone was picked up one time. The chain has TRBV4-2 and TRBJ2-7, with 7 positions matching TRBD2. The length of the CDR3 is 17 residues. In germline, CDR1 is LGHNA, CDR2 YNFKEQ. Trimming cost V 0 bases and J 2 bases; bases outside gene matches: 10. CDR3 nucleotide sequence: TGTGCCAGCAGCCAAGATTGGGGTAGCGGGCAGACCTACGAGCAGTACTTC. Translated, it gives CASSQDWGSGQTYEQYF.

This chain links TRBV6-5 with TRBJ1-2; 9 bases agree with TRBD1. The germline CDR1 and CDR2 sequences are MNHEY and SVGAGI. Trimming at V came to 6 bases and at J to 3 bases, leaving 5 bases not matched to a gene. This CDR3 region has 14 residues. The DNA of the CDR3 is TGTGCCAGCAGGCAACAGGGGGCCGACTATGGCTACACCTTC. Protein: CASRQQGADYGYTF.

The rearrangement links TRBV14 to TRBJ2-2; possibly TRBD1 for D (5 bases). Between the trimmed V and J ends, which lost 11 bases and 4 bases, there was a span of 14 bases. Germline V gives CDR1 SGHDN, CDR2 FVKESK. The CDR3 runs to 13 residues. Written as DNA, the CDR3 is TGTGCCTCCAGGGTCGGTGGCACCGGGGAGCTGTTTTTT. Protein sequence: CASRVGGTGELFF.

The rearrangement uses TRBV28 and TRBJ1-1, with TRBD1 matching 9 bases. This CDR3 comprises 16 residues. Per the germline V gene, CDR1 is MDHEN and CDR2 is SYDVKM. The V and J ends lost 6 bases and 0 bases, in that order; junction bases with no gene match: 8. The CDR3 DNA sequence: TGTGCCAGCAGCACAGGGGGCCTGACTATGAACACTGAAGCTTTCTTT. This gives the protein CASSTGGLTMNTEAFF.

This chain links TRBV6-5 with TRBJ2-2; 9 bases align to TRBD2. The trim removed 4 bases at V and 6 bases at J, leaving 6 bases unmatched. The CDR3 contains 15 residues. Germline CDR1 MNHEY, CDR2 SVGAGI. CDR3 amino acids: CASSSGGRASGELFF. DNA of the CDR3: TGTGCCAGCAGTTCTGGCGGGAGGGCCTCCGGGGAGCTGTTTTTT.

Here the CDR3 DNA reads TGTGCCAGCAGAGGTGGGACACTCCAAGAGACCCAGTACTTC. Amino acids: CASRGGTLQETQYF. The rearrangement uses TRBV2 and TRBJ2-5, with D possibly being TRBD1 (6 bases). This CDR3 contains 14 residues. Trimming removed 6 bases from V and 1 base from J, with 12 bases in between. Germline V gene sequence: CDR1 SNHLY, CDR2 FYNNEI.

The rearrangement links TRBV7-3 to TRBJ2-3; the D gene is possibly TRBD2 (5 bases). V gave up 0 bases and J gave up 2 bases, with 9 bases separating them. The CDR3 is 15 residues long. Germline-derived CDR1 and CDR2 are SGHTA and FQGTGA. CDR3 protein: CASSLTVTTTDTQYF. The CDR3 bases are TGTGCCAGCAGCTTAACGGTGACTACCACAGATACGCAGTATTTT.

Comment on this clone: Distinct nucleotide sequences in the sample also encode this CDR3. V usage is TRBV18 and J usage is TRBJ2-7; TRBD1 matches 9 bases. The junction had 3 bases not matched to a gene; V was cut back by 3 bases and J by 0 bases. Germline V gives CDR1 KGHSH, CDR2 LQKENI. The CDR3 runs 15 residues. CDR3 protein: CASSPGQGSSYEQYF. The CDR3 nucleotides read TGTGCCAGCTCACCGGGACAGGGTAGCTCCTACGAGCAGTACTTC.

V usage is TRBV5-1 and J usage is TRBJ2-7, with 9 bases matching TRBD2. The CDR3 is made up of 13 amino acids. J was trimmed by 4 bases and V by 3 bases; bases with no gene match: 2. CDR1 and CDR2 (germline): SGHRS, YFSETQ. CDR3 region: CASSSGLAYEQYF. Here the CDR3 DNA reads TGCGCCAGCAGCTCGGGACTAGCATACGAGCAGTACTTC.